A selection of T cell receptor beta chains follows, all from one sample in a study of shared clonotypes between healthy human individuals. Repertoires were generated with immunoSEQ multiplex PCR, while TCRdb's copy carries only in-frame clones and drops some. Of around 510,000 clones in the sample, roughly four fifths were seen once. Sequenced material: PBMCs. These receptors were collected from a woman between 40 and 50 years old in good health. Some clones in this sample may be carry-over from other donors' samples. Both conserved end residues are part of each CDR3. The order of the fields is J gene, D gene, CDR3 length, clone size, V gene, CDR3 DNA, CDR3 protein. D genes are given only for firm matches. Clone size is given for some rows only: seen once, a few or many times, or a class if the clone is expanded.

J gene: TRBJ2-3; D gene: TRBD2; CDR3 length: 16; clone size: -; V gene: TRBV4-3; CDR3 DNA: TGCGCCAGCAGCCCGACACTAGCGGGAGGTGTAGATACGCAGTATTTT; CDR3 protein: CASSPTLAGGVDTQYF
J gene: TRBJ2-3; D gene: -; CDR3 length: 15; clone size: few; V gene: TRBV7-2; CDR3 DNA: TGTGCCAGCAGCTTAGCGGGCGGGAGCACAGATACGCAGTATTTT; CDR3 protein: CASSLAGGSTDTQYF
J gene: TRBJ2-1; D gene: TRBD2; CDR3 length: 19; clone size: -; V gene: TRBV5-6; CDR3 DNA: TGTGCCAGCAGCCCTCGACCCGGACTAGCGGGAGAAGCCTACAATGAGCAGTTCTTC; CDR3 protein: CASSPRPGLAGEAYNEQFF
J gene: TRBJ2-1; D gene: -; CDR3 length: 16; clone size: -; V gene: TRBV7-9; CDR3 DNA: TGTGCCAGCAGCTCGCGGAGATTCGACTTGAGGGATGAGCAGTTCTTC; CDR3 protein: CASSSRRFDLRDEQFF
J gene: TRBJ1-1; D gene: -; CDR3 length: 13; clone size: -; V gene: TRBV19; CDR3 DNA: TGTGCCAGTAGTATCCCGGGAATCACTGAAGCTTTCTTT; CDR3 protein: CASSIPGITEAFF
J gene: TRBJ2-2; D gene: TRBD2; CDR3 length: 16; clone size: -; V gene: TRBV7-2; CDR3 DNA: TGTGCCAGCAGCTCCCGCGGGAGGCTGAACACCGGGGAGCTGTTTTTT; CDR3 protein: CASSSRGRLNTGELFF
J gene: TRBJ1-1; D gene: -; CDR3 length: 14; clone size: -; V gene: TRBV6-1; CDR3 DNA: TGTGCCAGCAGTGACAGGTCCCTGAACACTGAAGCTTTCTTT; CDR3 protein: CASSDRSLNTEAFF
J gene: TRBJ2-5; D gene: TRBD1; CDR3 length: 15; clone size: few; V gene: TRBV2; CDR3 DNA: TGTGCCAGCAGCGGAATCCGGGACAGGGGGGCGACCCAGTACTTC; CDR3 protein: CASSGIRDRGATQYF
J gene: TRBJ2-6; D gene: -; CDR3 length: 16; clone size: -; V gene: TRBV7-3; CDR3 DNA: TGTGCCAGCAGTCAGGCTGGGCAGTCTGGGGCCAACGTCCTGACTTTC; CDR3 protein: CASSQAGQSGANVLTF
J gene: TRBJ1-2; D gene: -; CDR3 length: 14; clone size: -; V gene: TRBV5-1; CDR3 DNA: TGCGCCAGCAGCCAGCGAGCCGCTAACTATGGCTACACCTTC; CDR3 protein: CASSQRAANYGYTF
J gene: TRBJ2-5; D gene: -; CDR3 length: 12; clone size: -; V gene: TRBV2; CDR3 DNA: TGTGCCAGCAGTGGAGACCAAGAGACCCAGTACTTC; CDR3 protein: CASSGDQETQYF
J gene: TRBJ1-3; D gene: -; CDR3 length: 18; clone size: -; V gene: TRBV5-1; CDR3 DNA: TGCGCCAGCAGCTTGGAACCGGGACAACGACTATCTGGAAACACCATATATTTT; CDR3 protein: CASSLEPGQRLSGNTIYF
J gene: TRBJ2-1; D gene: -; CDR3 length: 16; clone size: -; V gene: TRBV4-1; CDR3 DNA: TGCGCCAGCAGCCAAGAAGCAAGCGGGTCCTACAATGAGCAGTTCTTC; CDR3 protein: CASSQEASGSYNEQFF
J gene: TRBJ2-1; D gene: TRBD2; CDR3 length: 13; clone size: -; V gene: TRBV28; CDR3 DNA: TGTGCCATCACAGCGGGGACTAGGAATGAGCAGTTCTTC; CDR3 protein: CAITAGTRNEQFF
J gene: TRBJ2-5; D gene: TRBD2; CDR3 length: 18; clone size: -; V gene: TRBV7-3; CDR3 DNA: TGTGCCAGCAGCTTCAATCCGATTGGGGGAGGGCGCCAAGAGACCCAGTACTTC; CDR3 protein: CASSFNPIGGGRQETQYF
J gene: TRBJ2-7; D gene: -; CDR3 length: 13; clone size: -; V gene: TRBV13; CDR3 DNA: TGTGCCAGCAGCTTAGGATTCTCCTACGAGCAGTACTTC; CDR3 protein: CASSLGFSYEQYF
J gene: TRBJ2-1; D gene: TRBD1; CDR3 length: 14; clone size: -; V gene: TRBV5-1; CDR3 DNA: TGCGCCAGCAGCTACGGACAGGGTTTCGATGAGCAGTTCTTC; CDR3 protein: CASSYGQGFDEQFF
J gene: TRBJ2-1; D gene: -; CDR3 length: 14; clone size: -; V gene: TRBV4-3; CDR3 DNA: TGCGCCAGCAGCCAAGTCAGCGCGAACAATGAGCAGTTCTTC; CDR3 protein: CASSQVSANNEQFF
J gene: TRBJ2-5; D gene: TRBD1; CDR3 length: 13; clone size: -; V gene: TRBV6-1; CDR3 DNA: TGTGCCAGCACCAGACAGGGGAGAGAGACCCAGTACTTC; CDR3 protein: CASTRQGRETQYF
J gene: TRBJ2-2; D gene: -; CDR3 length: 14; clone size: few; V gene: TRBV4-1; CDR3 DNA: TGCGCCAGCAGCCAAGAGGTCAGGGGCGGGGAGCTGTTTTTT; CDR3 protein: CASSQEVRGGELFF
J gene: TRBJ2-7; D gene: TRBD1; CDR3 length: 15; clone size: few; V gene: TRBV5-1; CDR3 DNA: TGCGCCAGCAGCTCTACAGGGGGCATAAGCTACGAGCAGTACTTC; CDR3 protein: CASSSTGGISYEQYF
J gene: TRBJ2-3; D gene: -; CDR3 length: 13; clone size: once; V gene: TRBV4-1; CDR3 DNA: TGCGCCAGCAGCCGCCCGGGCACAGATACGCAGTATTTT; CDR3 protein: CASSRPGTDTQYF
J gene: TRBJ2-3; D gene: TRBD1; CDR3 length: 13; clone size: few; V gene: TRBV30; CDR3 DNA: TGTGCCTGGGACCAAGGACAGGGCGATACGCAGTATTTT; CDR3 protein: CAWDQGQGDTQYF
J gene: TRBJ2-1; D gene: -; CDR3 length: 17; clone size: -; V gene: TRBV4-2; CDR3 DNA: TGTGCCAGCAGCCAAGATGATCCTACCGGCTCCTACAATGAGCAGTTCTTC; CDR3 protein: CASSQDDPTGSYNEQFF
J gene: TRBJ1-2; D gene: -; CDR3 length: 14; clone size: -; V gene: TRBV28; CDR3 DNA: TGTGCCAGCAGTTCCCTGGGGGTCAACTATGGCTACACCTTC; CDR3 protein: CASSSLGVNYGYTF
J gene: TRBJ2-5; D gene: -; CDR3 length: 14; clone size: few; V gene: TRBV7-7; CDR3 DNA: TGTGCTAGCAGCTTAGTAGGAGTCCAAGAGACCCAGTACTTC; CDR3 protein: CASSLVGVQETQYF
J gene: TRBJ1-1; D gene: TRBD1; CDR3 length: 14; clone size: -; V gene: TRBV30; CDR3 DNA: TGTGCCTGGAGTACGACAGGGTCCGGAGCTGAAGCTTTCTTT; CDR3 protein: CAWSTTGSGAEAFF
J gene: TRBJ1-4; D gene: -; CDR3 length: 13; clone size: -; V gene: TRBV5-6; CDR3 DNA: TGTGCCAGCAGCTGGAGAGCCAATGAAAAACTGTTTTTT; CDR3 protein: CASSWRANEKLFF